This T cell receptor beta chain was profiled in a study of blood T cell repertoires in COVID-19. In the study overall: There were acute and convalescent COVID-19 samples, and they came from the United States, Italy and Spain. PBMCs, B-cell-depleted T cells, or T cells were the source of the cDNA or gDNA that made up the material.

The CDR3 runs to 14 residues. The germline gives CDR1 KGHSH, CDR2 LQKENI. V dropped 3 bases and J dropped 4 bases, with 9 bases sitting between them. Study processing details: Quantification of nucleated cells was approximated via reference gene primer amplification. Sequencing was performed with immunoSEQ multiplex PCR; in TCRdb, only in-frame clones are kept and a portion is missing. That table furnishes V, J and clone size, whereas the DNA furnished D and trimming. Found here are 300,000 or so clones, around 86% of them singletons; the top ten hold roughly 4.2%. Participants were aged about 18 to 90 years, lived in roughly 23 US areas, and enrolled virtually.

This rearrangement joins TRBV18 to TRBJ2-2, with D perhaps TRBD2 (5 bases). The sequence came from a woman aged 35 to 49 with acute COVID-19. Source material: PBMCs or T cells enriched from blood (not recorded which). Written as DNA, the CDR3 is TGTGCCAGCTCACCGGGGAGCGGCACCGGGGAGCTGTTTTTT. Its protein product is CASSPGSGTGELFF.